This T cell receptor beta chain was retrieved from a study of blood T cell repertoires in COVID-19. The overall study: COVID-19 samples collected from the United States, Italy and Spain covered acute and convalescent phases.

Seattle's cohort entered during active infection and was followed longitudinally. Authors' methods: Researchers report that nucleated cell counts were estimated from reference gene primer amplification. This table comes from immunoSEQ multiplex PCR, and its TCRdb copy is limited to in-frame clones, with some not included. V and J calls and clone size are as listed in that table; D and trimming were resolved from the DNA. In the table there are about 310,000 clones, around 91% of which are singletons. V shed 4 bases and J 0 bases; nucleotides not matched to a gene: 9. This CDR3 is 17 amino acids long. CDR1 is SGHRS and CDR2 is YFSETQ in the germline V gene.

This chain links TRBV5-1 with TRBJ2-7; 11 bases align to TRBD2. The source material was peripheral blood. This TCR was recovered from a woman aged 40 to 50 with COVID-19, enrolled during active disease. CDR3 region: CASSRTSGSSSSYEQYF. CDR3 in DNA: TGCGCCAGCAGCCGGACTAGCGGGTCTTCAAGCTCCTACGAGCAGTACTTC.